This T cell receptor beta chain was sequenced in a study of Graves' ophthalmopathy and Graves' hyperthyroidism. Amplification from RNA transcripts yielded the TCR beta CDR3 regions. A first-round RT-PCR used HTBI primers, followed by a second-round multiplex PCR. From the multiplex PCR reads, TCRdb called clonotypes with MiXCR, one entry per CDR3 protein. Seen here are hundreds of thousands of distinct CDR3 sequences, approximately 21% observed once, and the top ten hold 7.1%. Germline values: CDR1 KGHDR, CDR2 SFDVKD. Trimming pared 5 bases from V and 4 bases from J, leaving 10 bases between. The CDR3 covers 13 residues.

The origin of this receptor is a woman younger than 30 with stable Graves' hyperthyroidism. Some clones in this sample may be carry-over from other donors' samples. The sample consisted of peripheral blood. The chain is built from TRBV24-1 and TRBJ1-1, with a weak D call TRBD1 (6 bases). This chain's CDR3 is CATSGSRGTEAFF. CDR3 DNA: TGTGCCACCAGTGGTAGCAGGGGCACTGAAGCTTTCTTT.